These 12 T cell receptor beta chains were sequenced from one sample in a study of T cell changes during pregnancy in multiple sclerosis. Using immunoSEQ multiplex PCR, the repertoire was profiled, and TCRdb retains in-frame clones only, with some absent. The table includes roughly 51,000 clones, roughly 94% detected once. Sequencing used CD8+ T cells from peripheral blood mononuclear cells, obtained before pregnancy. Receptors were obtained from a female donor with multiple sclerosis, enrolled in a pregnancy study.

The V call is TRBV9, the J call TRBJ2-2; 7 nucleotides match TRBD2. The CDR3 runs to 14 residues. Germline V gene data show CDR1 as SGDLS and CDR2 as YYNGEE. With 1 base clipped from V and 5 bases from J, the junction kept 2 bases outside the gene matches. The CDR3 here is CASSVWGGTGELFF. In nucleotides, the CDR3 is TGTGCCAGCAGCGTATGGGGGGGAACCGGGGAGCTGTTTTTT.

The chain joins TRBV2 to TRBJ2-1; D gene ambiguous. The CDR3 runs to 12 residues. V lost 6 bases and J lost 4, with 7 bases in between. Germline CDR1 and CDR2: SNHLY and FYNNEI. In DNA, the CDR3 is TGTGCCAGCAGGGAATCATACAATGAGCAGTTCTTC. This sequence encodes CASRESYNEQFF.

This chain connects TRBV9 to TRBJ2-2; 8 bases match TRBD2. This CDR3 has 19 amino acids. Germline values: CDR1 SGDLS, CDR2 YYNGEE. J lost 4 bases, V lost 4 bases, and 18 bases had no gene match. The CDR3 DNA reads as TGTGCCAGCAGCCTCGCCGGGTCAGCGGGGGCCCGCCCCACCGGGGAGCTGTTTTTT. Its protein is CASSLAGSAGARPTGELFF.

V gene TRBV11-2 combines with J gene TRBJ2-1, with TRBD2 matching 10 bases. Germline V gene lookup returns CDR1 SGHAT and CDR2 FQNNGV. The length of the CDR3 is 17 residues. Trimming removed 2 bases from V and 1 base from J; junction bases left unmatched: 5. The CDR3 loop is CASSLIPSGRSYNEQFF. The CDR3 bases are TGTGCCAGCAGCTTAATCCCTAGCGGGAGATCCTACAATGAGCAGTTCTTC. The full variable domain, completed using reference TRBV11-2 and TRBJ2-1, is EAGVAQSPRYKIIEKRQSVAFWCNPISGHATLYWYQQILGQGPKLLIQFQNNGVVDDSQLPKDRFSAERLKGVDSTLKIQPAKLEDSAVYLCASSLIPSGRSYNEQFFGPGTRLTVL.

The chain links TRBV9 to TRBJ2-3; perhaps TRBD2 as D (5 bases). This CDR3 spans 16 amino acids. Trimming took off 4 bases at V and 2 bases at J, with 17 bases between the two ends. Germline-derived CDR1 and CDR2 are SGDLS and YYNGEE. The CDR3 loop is CASSPNPTAVTDTQYF. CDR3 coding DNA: TGTGCCAGCAGCCCGAACCCCACAGCGGTCACAGATACGCAGTATTTT.

The CDR3 here is CATGDSRNYGYTF. The CDR3 bases are TGTGCCACAGGGGACAGCCGTAACTATGGCTACACCTTC. J is TRBJ1-2 and V is TRBV5-4; 7 bases match TRBD1. The CDR3 sequence is 13 residues long. From germline, CDR1 is SGHNT and CDR2 YYREEE (reference sequence). Germline trimming cut 9 bases from V and 1 base from J; bases unmatched to any gene: 6.

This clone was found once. CDR3 loop: CASSVGLDTPGYGYTF. The DNA of the CDR3 is TGTGCCAGCAGCGTAGGGCTCGACACCCCTGGCTATGGCTACACCTTC. The gene calls are TRBV9 and TRBJ1-2; D ambiguous. V lost 0 bases and J lost 4, with 16 bases in between. This CDR3 has 16 amino acids. Germline V gives CDR1 SGDLS, CDR2 YYNGEE.

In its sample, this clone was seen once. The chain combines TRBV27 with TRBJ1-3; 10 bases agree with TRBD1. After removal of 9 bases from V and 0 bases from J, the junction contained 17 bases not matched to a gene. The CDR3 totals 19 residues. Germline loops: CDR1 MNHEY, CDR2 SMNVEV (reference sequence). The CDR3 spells CARPTPGQGITYSGNTIYF. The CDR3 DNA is TGTGCCAGACCGACCCCGGGACAGGGGATCACTTACTCTGGAAACACCATATATTTT.

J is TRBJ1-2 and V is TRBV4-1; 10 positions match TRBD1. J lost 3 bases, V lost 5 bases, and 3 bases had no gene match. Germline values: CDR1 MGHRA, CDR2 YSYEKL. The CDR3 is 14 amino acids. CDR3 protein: CASSLGTGDYGYTF. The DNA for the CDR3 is TGCGCCAGCAGCTTAGGGACAGGGGACTATGGCTACACCTTC.

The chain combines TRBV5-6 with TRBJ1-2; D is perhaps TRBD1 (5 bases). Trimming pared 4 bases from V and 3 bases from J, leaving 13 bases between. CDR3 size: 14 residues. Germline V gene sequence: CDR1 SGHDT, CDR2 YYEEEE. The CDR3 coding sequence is TGTGCCAGCAGCCCGGGGGTTACCCACTATGGCTACACCTTC. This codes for CASSPGVTHYGYTF.

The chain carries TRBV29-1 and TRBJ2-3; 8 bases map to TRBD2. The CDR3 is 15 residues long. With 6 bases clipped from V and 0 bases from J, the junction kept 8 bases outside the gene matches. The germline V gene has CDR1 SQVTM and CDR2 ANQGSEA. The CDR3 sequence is CSVQLAEDSTDTQYF. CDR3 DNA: TGCAGCGTGCAACTAGCGGAGGATAGCACAGATACGCAGTATTTT.

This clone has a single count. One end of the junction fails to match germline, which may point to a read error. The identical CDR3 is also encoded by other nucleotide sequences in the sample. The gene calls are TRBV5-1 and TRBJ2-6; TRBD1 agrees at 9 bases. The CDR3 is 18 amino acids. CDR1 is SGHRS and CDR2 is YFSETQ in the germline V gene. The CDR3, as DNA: TGCGCCAGCAGCAGGATCGCCGGGACAGGGTCTGGGGCCAACGTCCTGACCTTC. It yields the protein CASSRIAGTGSGANVLTF.